One sample yielded the 12 T cell receptor beta chains listed below, sequenced in a study of control samples from healthy donors and cancer patients. Clones were read by immunoSEQ multiplex PCR, and TCRdb kept only the in-frame ones, dropping some. The sample consists of about 190,000 clones, 91% of them appearing once. Sequencing was performed on blood. These receptors were obtained from a man aged 30-40 years in good health.

This clone has a single count. The chain combines TRBV5-1 with TRBJ2-6; D remains ambiguous. This CDR3 spans 12 amino acids. Between the trimmed V and J ends, which lost 3 bases and 9 bases, there was a span of 7 bases. Germline-derived CDR1 and CDR2 are SGHRS and YFSETQ. The chain's CDR3 is CASSSTDNVLTF. The CDR3 DNA reads TGCGCCAGCAGCTCAACCGACAACGTCCTGACTTTC.

CDR3 sequence (DNA): TGTGCCAGCACCGGGGGAGGAGCCCGAATTGTGGTCAATGAGCAGTTCTTC. Translated, it gives CASTGGGARIVVNEQFF. The chain combines TRBV5-6 with TRBJ2-1, with a tentative D call TRBD2 (6 bases). Germline loops: CDR1 SGHDT, CDR2 YYEEEE. Trimming pared 6 bases from V and 6 bases from J, leaving 25 bases between. There are 17 residues in the CDR3. The full variable domain, with the rest looked up from reference TRBV5-6 and TRBJ2-1, is DAGVTQSPTHLIKTRGQQVTLRCSPKSGHDTVSWYQQALGQGPQFIFQYYEEEERQRGNFPDRFSGHQFPNYSSELNVNALLLGDSALYLCASTGGGARIVVNEQFFGPGTRLTVL.

This chain uses TRBV19 with TRBJ2-2; D is undetermined. Trimming took 6 bases from V and 2 from J, leaving 10 bases between them. The germline gives CDR1 LNHDA, CDR2 SQIVND (reference sequence). The length of the CDR3 is 14 residues. The CDR3 spells CASSLSLNTGELFF. The DNA for the CDR3 is TGTGCCAGTAGCCTTTCACTCAACACCGGGGAGCTGTTTTTT. The full variable domain, with the rest looked up from reference TRBV19 and TRBJ2-2, is DGGITQSPKYLFRKEGQNVTLSCEQNLNHDAMYWYRQDPGQGLRLIYYSQIVNDFQKGDIAEGYSVSREKKESFPLTVTSAQKNPTAFYLCASSLSLNTGELFFGEGSRLTVL.

V is TRBV3-1 (or the pseudogene TRBV3-2) and J is TRBJ2-2, with D unresolved. The V end was cut by 1 base, the J end by 7 bases, with 16 bases between. The CDR3 extends over 16 amino acids. From germline, CDR1 is LGHDT and CDR2 YNNKEL (reference sequence). CDR3 bases: TGTGCCAGCAGCCAAGGTGCCGCCGATCTGGGCGGGGAGCTGTTTTTT. Amino acids: CASSQGAADLGGELFF.

Only one count was recorded for this clone. The V call is TRBV30, the J call TRBJ2-2, with D perhaps TRBD2 (6 bases). Trimming removed 3 bases at V and 5 bases at J, with 13 bases between. Germline V CDR1 and CDR2: GTSNPN, SVGIG (reference sequence). The CDR3 sequence is 14 residues long. The chain's CDR3 is CAWRGLDRTGELFF. The CDR3 nucleotides are TGTGCCTGGAGGGGACTTGATAGGACCGGGGAGCTGTTTTTT.

Ten or more counts support this clone. The rearrangement uses TRBV27 and TRBJ2-1; 8 positions agree with TRBD2. This CDR3 region has 14 residues. V was pared by 7 bases and J by 9 bases, with 11 bases of the junction left unmatched. Germline CDR1 reads MNHEY; CDR2 reads SMNVEV (reference sequence). CDR3: CASISSAGASEQFF. For the CDR3, the DNA is TGTGCCAGCATATCTTCAGCGGGGGCTAGTGAGCAGTTCTTC.

J is TRBJ2-3 and V is TRBV12-5; perhaps D is TRBD1 or TRBD2 (5 bases each). The V end was cut by 2 bases, the J end by 8 bases, with 17 bases between. Looked up from germline, CDR1 is LGHNT and CDR2 is FRNRAP. The CDR3 extends over 15 amino acids. The CDR3 loop is CASGLLVGGDVTQYF. The CDR3 DNA follows: TGTGCTAGTGGTTTGTTGGTGGGTGGGGACGTTACGCAGTATTTT.

The V gene is TRBV7-9, the J gene TRBJ1-2, with 7 bases lining up with TRBD1. Germline CDR1 is SEHNR and CDR2 is FQNEAQ (reference sequence). CDR3 length: 15 residues. The V and J ends lost 4 bases and 5 bases, in that order; junction bases with no gene match: 10. The CDR3 bases are TGTGCCAGCAGCTCACAGGGGTTGTTGTCTTATGGCTACACCTTC. It translates to CASSSQGLLSYGYTF.

V usage is TRBV4-1 and J usage is TRBJ1-2; 11 bases agree with TRBD1. The ends lost 4 bases at V and 2 bases at J; junction bases unmatched: 0. From germline, CDR1 is MGHRA and CDR2 YSYEKL. This CDR3 is 14 amino acids long. CDR3 amino acids: CASSRDRGNYGYTF. CDR3 sequence (DNA): TGCGCCAGCAGCCGGGACAGGGGGAACTATGGCTACACCTTC.

CDR3 amino acids: CASSPGTGAGYEQYF. The DNA for the CDR3 is TGCGCCAGCAGCCCAGGGACAGGGGCTGGTTACGAGCAGTACTTC. This chain connects TRBV5-1 to TRBJ2-7; 10 nucleotides match TRBD1. Germline CDR1 is SGHRS and CDR2 is YFSETQ. V was clipped by 4 bases and J by 4 bases; unmatched bases: 8. CDR3 length equals 15 residues.

This chain connects TRBV7-2 to TRBJ2-2, with TRBD2 matching over 8 bases. V lost 1 base to trimming and J lost 1 base; unmatched junction nucleotides: 2. The CDR3 totals 16 residues. Per the germline V gene, CDR1 is SGHTA and CDR2 is FQGNSA. The CDR3 DNA reads TGTGCCAGCAGCTTAGTTGCGGGGGGGAACACCGGGGAGCTGTTTTTT. Translated: CASSLVAGGNTGELFF. The complete variable domain, with remaining parts taken from reference TRBV7-2 and TRBJ2-2, reads GAGVSQSPSNKVTEKGKDVELRCDPISGHTALYWYRQSLGQGLEFLIYFQGNSAPDKSGLPSDRFSAERTGGSVSTLTIQRTQQEDSAVYLCASSLVAGGNTGELFFGEGSRLTVL.

Comments on this clone: The identical CDR3 is also encoded by other nucleotide sequences in the sample. The chain combines TRBV7-9 with TRBJ1-4; TRBD1 matches 7 bases. J was trimmed by 7 bases and V by 1 base; bases with no gene match: 3. Germline V gene data show CDR1 as SEHNR and CDR2 as FQNEAQ (reference sequence). The CDR3 is 14 residues long. CDR3 sequence: CASSLGQGSEKLFF. As DNA, the CDR3 is TGTGCCAGCAGCTTAGGACAGGGTAGTGAAAAACTGTTTTTT.